This TCR beta chain stems from a study of blood T cell repertoires in COVID-19. About the research overall: In each case, the material was cDNA or gDNA derived from T cells, B-cell-depleted T cells, or PBMCs.

In the source study's methods: Reference gene primer amplification yielded estimated nucleated cell counts. Sequencing used immunoSEQ multiplex PCR; TCRdb keeps in-frame clones, though not all of them. For V, J and clone size, that table is used; D and trimming come from the DNA. The repertoire consists of about 200,000 clones, with about 89% occurring once and the leading ten covering under 7%. Germline CDR1 is SGHTS and CDR2 is YDEGEE. Trimming shortened V by 4 bases and J by 0 bases, and 8 bases separated the two germline ends. The CDR3 runs to 13 residues. This sequence was found in a man between 60 and 70 years old who had recovered from COVID-19. The sequencing input was peripheral blood. The chain has TRBV5-8 and TRBJ2-7, with a possible D match to TRBD1 (6 bases). CDR3 in DNA: TGTGCCAGCAGCACGGACAGCTCCTACGAGCAGTACTTC. Translation: CASSTDSSYEQYF. Together with reference TRBV5-8 and TRBJ2-7, the CDR3 gives the full variable domain: EAGVTQSPTHLIKTRGQQATLRCSPISGHTSVYWYQQALGLGLQFLLWYDEGEERNRGNFPPRFSGRQFPNYSSELNVNALELEDSALYLCASSTDSSYEQYFGPGTRLTVT.